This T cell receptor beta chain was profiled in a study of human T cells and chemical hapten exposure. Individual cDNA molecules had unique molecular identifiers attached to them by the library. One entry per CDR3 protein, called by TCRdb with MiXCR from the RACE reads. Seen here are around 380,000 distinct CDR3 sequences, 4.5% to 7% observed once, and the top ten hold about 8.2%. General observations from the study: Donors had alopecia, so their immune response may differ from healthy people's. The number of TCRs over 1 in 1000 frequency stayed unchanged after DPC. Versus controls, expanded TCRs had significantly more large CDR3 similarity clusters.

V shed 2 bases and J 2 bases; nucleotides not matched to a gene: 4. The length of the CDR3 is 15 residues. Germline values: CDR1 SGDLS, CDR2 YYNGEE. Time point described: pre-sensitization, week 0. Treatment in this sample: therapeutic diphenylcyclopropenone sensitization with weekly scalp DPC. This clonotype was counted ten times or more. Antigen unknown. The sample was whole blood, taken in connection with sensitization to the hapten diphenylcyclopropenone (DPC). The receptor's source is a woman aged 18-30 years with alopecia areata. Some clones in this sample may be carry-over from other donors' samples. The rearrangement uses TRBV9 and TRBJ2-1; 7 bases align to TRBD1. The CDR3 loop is CASSVGTETYNEQFF. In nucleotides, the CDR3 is TGTGCCAGCAGCGTGGGGACAGAGACCTACAATGAGCAGTTCTTC. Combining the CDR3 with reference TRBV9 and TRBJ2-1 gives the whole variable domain DSGVTQTPKHLITATGQRVTLRCSPRSGDLSVYWYQQSLDQGLQFLIQYYNGEERAKGNILERFSAQQFPDLHSELNLSSLELGDSALYFCASSVGTETYNEQFFGPGTRLTVL.